The T cell receptor (beta chain) described here comes from a study of blood T cell repertoires in COVID-19. As for the study in general: The study drew acute and convalescent COVID-19 samples from the United States, Italy and Spain.

The data were produced by immunoSEQ multiplex PCR, yet TCRdb's version contains in-frame clones alone and is incomplete. The sample gives 280,000 or so clones, 85% of which show up once; 2% to 3% is in the top ten. The CDR3 loop spans 15 amino acids. V dropped 2 bases and J dropped 0 bases, with 11 bases sitting between them. Germline V lookup: CDR1 SGHNT, CDR2 YYREEE (reference sequence). The chain joins TRBV5-4 to TRBJ1-1, with D possibly TRBD1 on 6 matching bases. The TCR originated in a woman between 45 and 60 years old who had recovered from COVID-19. The specimen was PBMCs or T cells enriched from blood (not recorded which). CDR3 protein: CASSFPGQLNTEAFF. The CDR3 region has the DNA TGTGCCAGCAGCTTCCCAGGACAGCTGAACACTGAAGCTTTCTTT.